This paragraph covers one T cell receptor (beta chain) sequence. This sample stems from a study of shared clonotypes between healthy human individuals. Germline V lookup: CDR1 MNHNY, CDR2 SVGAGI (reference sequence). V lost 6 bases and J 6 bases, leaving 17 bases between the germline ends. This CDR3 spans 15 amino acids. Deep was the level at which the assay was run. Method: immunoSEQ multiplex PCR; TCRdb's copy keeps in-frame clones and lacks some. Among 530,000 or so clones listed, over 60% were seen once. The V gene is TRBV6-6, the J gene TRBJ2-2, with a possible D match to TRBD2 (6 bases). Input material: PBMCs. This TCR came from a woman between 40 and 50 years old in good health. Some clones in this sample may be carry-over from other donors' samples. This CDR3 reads CASSQLAGYAGELFF. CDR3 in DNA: TGTGCCAGCAGCCAACTAGCAGGGTACGCCGGGGAGCTGTTTTTT.